Listed here are 15 T cell receptor beta chains from one sample, sequenced in a study of CD8 T cells in Susac syndrome. An input of roughly 0.45 to 1 ug of RNA was subjected to reverse transcription using random hexamers. TCRdb ran MiXCR on the immunoSEQ multiplex PCR reads and lists one entry per CDR3 protein. In the table there are around 200,000 distinct CDR3 sequences, approximately 94% of which are singletons. Sequenced material: CD4+ T cells from PBMCs. All receptors derive from a human donor with multiple sclerosis.

This clonotype has a handful of counts. This rearrangement joins TRBV19 to TRBJ2-7; 7 nucleotides agree with TRBD1. The germline gives CDR1 LNHDA, CDR2 SQIVND (reference sequence). The CDR3 runs 14 residues. V shed 5 bases, J shed 2 bases, and the junction held 6 bases outside the gene matches. Here the CDR3 DNA reads TGTGCCAGTAGTCCCCGGACAGGTACCTACGAGCAGTACTTC. It yields the protein CASSPRTGTYEQYF.

V gene TRBV6-5 combines with J gene TRBJ1-6; D not resolved. V dropped 1 base and J dropped 9 bases, with 4 bases sitting between them. This CDR3 has 12 amino acids. The germline CDR1 and CDR2 sequences are MNHEY and SVGAGI. The CDR3 is CASSYLGSPLHF. The CDR3 DNA reads as TGTGCCAGCAGTTACTTGGGTTCACCCCTCCACTTT.

CDR3 bases: TGTGCCAGCAGCGGACAGGGGGCCGGGGAGCTGTTTTTT. This codes for CASSGQGAGELFF. The chain uses TRBV9 and TRBJ2-2; 9 bases are a match to TRBD1. The CDR3 spans 13 residues. CDR1 is SGDLS and CDR2 is YYNGEE in the germline V gene. With 3 bases clipped from V and 6 bases from J, the junction kept 0 bases outside the gene matches.

The gene calls are TRBV7-9 and TRBJ1-2, with a tentative D call TRBD1 (6 bases). The CDR3 consists of 15 residues. The V end lost 5 bases, the J end lost 0 bases, and 13 bases lay between the germline ends. The germline CDR1 and CDR2 sequences are SEHNR and FQNEAQ (reference sequence). The DNA for the CDR3 is TGTGCCAGCAGCGGACGGACAGCAGCTAACTATGGCTACACCTTC. Its translation: CASSGRTAANYGYTF.

The V call is TRBV25-1, the J call TRBJ1-3, with 8 bases matching TRBD1. The junction had 2 bases not matched to a gene; V was cut back by 3 bases and J by 4 bases. CDR1 and CDR2 (germline): MGHDK, SYGVNS. The CDR3 is made up of 14 amino acids. For the CDR3, the DNA is TGTGCCAGCAGTGACTGGACAGGGGGAAACACCATATATTTT. This encodes CASSDWTGGNTIYF.

The rearrangement uses TRBV20-1 and TRBJ2-2; maybe TRBD2 (5 bases). Between the trimmed V and J ends, which lost 1 base and 7 bases, there was a span of 16 bases. Germline CDR1 reads DFQATT; CDR2 reads SNEGSKA (reference sequence). CDR3 size: 15 residues. DNA for the CDR3: TGCAGTGCTAGAGCAGACACGGGGATGTTCGGGGAGCTGTTTTTT. Protein product: CSARADTGMFGELFF.

The gene calls are TRBV5-1 and TRBJ2-7; 7 bases agree with TRBD2. CDR3 length: 16 residues. CDR1 and CDR2 from the germline V gene are SGHRS and YFSETQ. V lost 3 bases and J lost 0; bases outside the gene matches: 9. The CDR3 DNA follows: TGCGCCAGCAGCTCATCGGGGGGATTTAACTCCTACGAGCAGTACTTC. It translates to CASSSSGGFNSYEQYF.

This clonotype has only one observation. J is TRBJ1-2 and V is TRBV12-3 or TRBV12-4; TRBD1 matches 9 bases. The ends lost 5 bases at V and 5 bases at J; junction bases unmatched: 3. This CDR3 region has 13 residues. CDR3: CASSKTGGYGYTF. In nucleotides, the CDR3 is TGTGCCAGCAGTAAGACAGGGGGATATGGCTACACCTTC.

This chain links TRBV10-3 with TRBJ2-3; 8 nucleotides agree with TRBD2. The germline V gene encodes CDR1 ENHRY and CDR2 SYGVKD. The CDR3 extends over 15 amino acids. V dropped 8 bases and J dropped 2; count of bases not matched to a gene: 9. CDR3: CAIGGISGVTDTQYF. The DNA of the CDR3 is TGTGCCATCGGGGGGATTAGCGGGGTCACAGATACGCAGTATTTT.

The rearrangement links TRBV27 to TRBJ1-2; D perhaps matches TRBD1 (5 bases). This CDR3 has 14 amino acids. Per germline, CDR1 MNHEY and CDR2 SMNVEV (reference sequence). V lost 8 bases and J 4 bases, leaving 17 bases between the germline ends. CDR3 sequence reads: CASRERGLGYGYTF. CDR3 coding DNA: TGTGCCAGCCGAGAAAGGGGCTTGGGCTATGGCTACACCTTC.

The CDR3 sequence is CASSKPGGIAEAFF. The DNA for the CDR3 is TGTGCCAGCAGTAAACCAGGGGGCATCGCTGAAGCTTTCTTT. The chain couples TRBV27 to TRBJ1-1; 8 nucleotides agree with TRBD1. V lost 5 bases, J lost 6 bases, and 8 bases stayed unmatched. Per the germline V gene, CDR1 is MNHEY and CDR2 is SMNVEV (reference sequence). The CDR3 runs 14 residues.

This chain connects TRBV12-3 or TRBV12-4 to TRBJ1-5, with D uncertain. Trimming removed 6 bases at V and 7 bases at J, with 13 bases between. CDR3 size: 13 residues. CDR3 amino acids: CASSLSGSQPQHF. CDR3 DNA sequence: TGTGCCAGCAGCCTTTCGGGCAGCCAGCCCCAGCATTTT.

The rearrangement links TRBV24-1 to TRBJ1-5, with 7 bases aligning to TRBD1. The germline V gene has CDR1 KGHDR and CDR2 SFDVKD. V was pared by 9 bases and J by 7 bases, with 5 bases of the junction left unmatched. The CDR3 consists of 12 residues. The chain's CDR3 is CATEGARQPQHF. Written as DNA, the CDR3 is TGTGCCACCGAGGGGGCGCGGCAGCCCCAGCATTTT.

The chain carries TRBV20-1 and TRBJ2-5; D might be TRBD1 or TRBD2, each matching 6 bases. Germline CDR1 and CDR2: DFQATT and SNEGSKA (reference sequence). The CDR3 is 12 residues long. Deletions cut 4 bases from V and 5 bases from J, with 11 bases between. The CDR3 region is CSANRGVETQYF. The CDR3 nucleotides are TGCAGTGCTAATAGGGGGGTTGAGACCCAGTACTTC.

The rearrangement uses TRBV4-2 and TRBJ2-1; D gene uncertain. Trimming took 0 bases from V and 0 from J, leaving 9 bases between them. Germline V gene sequence: CDR1 LGHNA, CDR2 YNFKEQ. There are 16 residues in the CDR3. The CDR3: CASSQDGGFSYNEQFF. The CDR3 DNA sequence: TGTGCCAGCAGCCAAGATGGTGGGTTCTCCTACAATGAGCAGTTCTTC.